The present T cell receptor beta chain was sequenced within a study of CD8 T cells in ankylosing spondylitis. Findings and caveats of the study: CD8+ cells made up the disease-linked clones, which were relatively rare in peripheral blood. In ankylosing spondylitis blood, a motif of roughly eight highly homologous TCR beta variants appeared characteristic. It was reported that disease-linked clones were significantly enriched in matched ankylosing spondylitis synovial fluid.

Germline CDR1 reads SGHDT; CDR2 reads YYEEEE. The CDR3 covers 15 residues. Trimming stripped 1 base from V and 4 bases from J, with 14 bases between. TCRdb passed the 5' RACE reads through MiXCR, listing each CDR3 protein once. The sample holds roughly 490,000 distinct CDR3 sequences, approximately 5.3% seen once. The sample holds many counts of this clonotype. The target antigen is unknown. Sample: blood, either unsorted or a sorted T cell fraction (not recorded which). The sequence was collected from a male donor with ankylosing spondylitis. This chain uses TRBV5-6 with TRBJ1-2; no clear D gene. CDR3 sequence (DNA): TGTGCCAGCAGCTTGATCCGGGGTATAGGCTATGGCTACACCTTC. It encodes CASSLIRGIGYGYTF.